This T cell receptor (beta chain) originates from a study of CD8 T cells in ankylosing spondylitis. TCRdb redid the calling of the 5' RACE reads with MiXCR, one entry per CDR3 protein. The sample has over 700,000 distinct CDR3 sequences; around 17% are singletons. This clonotype was seen a handful of times. Its target is unknown. V lost 5 bases and J lost 4, with 21 bases in between. This CDR3 comprises 15 residues. Germline CDR1 is DFQATT and CDR2 is SNEGSKA (reference sequence). Study observations and caveats: Relatively scarce in peripheral blood, disease-linked clones were CD8+. In ankylosing spondylitis blood, a motif of seven to nine highly homologous TCR beta variants appeared characteristic.

The J gene is TRBJ2-7, the V gene TRBV20-1; D possibly corresponds to TRBD2 (6 bases). This sequence was found in a male donor with ankylosing spondylitis. Input material: blood, either unsorted or a sorted T cell fraction (not recorded which). The CDR3 loop is CSAPRGKGLGYEQYF. DNA for the CDR3: TGCAGTGCTCCCCGGGGGAAGGGTTTGGGGTACGAGCAGTACTTC.